This TCR beta chain was identified in a study of vaccination and CD4 T cells after COVID-19. The CDR3 runs to 17 residues. V lost 8 bases, J lost 10 bases, and 27 bases lay in between. About this clonotype itself: The antigen is not known.

The Oncomine TCR Beta short-read assay sequenced DNA from cultured CD4+ T cells. TCRdb used MiXCR to reprocess the PCR reads, holding one entry per CDR3 protein. The sample has 8,500 to 10,000 distinct CDR3 sequences, roughly 36% seen once. As for treatment: roughly 11-day PBMC culture with coronavirus spike peptide pools or control peptides (ViraFEST assay). Gathering of the CD4+ T cells, from the unexposed donor, took place before the COVID-19 pandemic (2011-2018). Sequencing input: CD4+ T cells from blood, cultured in vitro. The chain combines TRBV12-3 or TRBV12-4 with TRBJ1-6, with D possibly matching TRBD1 (6 bases). The receptor was derived from a human donor in good health. CDR3 protein: CASVVGDILSSASPLHF. In nucleotides, the CDR3 is TGTGCCAGCGTGGTAGGGGACATCCTTTCCTCGGCGTCACCCCTCCACTTT.